This is a list of T cell receptor beta chains from one sample in a study of T cells in Graves' hyperthyroidism and ophthalmopathy. TCRdb re-called the multiplex PCR reads with MiXCR, one entry per CDR3 protein. Of about 290,000 distinct CDR3 sequences listed, roughly 15% are singletons. Sequenced input: blood. These receptors were obtained from a woman aged 30 to 39 with Graves' hyperthyroidism that later progressed to Graves' ophthalmopathy. The CDR3 runs from the conserved cysteine through the conserved F or W. A D gene is named only where the DNA matches it firmly. Size tells how often a clone was seen (once, few, many) or the class of an expanded clone, and some rows leave it out.

cdr3_nt cdr3_aa v_call clone_size d_call j_call
TGTGCCAGCAGTCATGAAGGACAGGTCAACGGCGAGCAGTACTTC CASSHEGQVNGEQYF TRBV27 many TRBD1 TRBJ2-7
TGTGCCAGCAGCCCGACAGGGGGACAGCCCCAGCATTTT CASSPTGGQPQHF TRBV27 many TRBD1 TRBJ1-5
TGCAGTGCTAGAGACGGGACAAACACCGGGGAGCTGTTTTTT CSARDGTNTGELFF TRBV20-1 . . TRBJ2-2
TGTGCCATCAGTGATGAGCTAGCGGCTTCCAAAGTAGGATACACCGGGGAGCTGTTTTTT CAISDELAASKVGYTGELFF TRBV10-3 many TRBD2 TRBJ2-2
TGTGCCAGCAGCCCGAACCGGGACCGCGGTGAGCAGTTCTTC CASSPNRDRGEQFF TRBV4-2 . . TRBJ2-1
TGTGCCAGTAAGGTGACCGCGAACAATCAGCCCCAGCATTTT CASKVTANNQPQHF TRBV19 many . TRBJ1-5
TGTGCCAGCAGCACGGGACTAGCGGGAGTTGGTGAGCAGTTCTTC CASSTGLAGVGEQFF TRBV7-9 many TRBD2 TRBJ2-1
TGTGCCAGCAGCGCTCACAGGGGAGGCGAGACCCAGTACTTC CASSAHRGGETQYF TRBV7-8 many . TRBJ2-5
TGTGCCTGGTCTCTAGACTCTCGAGGCTACAATGAGCAGTTCTTC CAWSLDSRGYNEQFF TRBV30 many . TRBJ2-1
TGTGCCAGCAGCGCTAGTGCAGATACGCAGTATTTT CASSASADTQYF TRBV5-8 few . TRBJ2-3
TGTGCCAGCAGTTTTGCAGACAGGGCATCTGGTGAAGCTTTCTTT CASSFADRASGEAFF TRBV12-3/TRBV12-4 many TRBD1 TRBJ1-1
TGTGCCAGTAGCAGCACGGACCCCTATAATTCACCCCTCCACTTT CASSSTDPYNSPLHF TRBV19 few . TRBJ1-6
TGTGCCAGCAGTCCTCAGGGATGGCATCTTAGCACAGATACGCAGTATTTT CASSPQGWHLSTDTQYF TRBV27 many . TRBJ2-3
TGCAGTGCCACCAAAGGGGCGGGGCTATTCTACAATGAGCAGTTCTTC CSATKGAGLFYNEQFF TRBV20-1 many . TRBJ2-1
TGCGCCAGCAGCTCAGGGGACCTTAATGAAAAACTGTTTTTT CASSSGDLNEKLFF TRBV4-1 . . TRBJ1-4
TGTGCCACCAGCAGAGGGACGATAAAGAGGGAGCAGTTCTTC CATSRGTIKREQFF TRBV15 . . TRBJ2-1
TGTGCCAGCAGGCGATACGGTCAGAACACTGAAGCTTTCTTT CASRRYGQNTEAFF TRBV28 many . TRBJ1-1
TGTGCCAGCAACCCGGGCGCTAGCGGGACTTATGAGCAGTTCTTC CASNPGASGTYEQFF TRBV6-1 few TRBD2 TRBJ2-1
TGTGCCATCAGTGCAGTGGAAAGTTGGACAGATACGCAGTATTTT CAISAVESWTDTQYF TRBV10-3 . . TRBJ2-3
TGTGCCACCAGTGTCAACATGAACACCGGGGAGCTGTTTTTT CATSVNMNTGELFF TRBV24-1 few . TRBJ2-2
TGTGCCAGCAGCTTATTTGGGGCTAACTATGGCTACACCTTC CASSLFGANYGYTF TRBV7-2 many . TRBJ1-2
TGTGCCAGCAGCGTAGCGGTCACAGAGCAGGGTGAGCAGTACTTC CASSVAVTEQGEQYF TRBV9 . . TRBJ2-7
TGTGCCAGCAGTTTAGGGGCCAGTCTAGCGAGACACGAGCAGTACTTC CASSLGASLARHEQYF TRBV28 many . TRBJ2-7
TGTGCCAGCACGGTTAGGGGAAATACAGATACGCAGTATTTT CASTVRGNTDTQYF TRBV18 many . TRBJ2-3
TGTGCCAGCAGCGTAGACAGGGGCTACGAGCAGTACTTC CASSVDRGYEQYF TRBV9 many TRBD1 TRBJ2-7
TGTGCCAGCAGCTTAGTGCTAGCCACGAATTCTGAGCAGTTCTTC CASSLVLATNSEQFF TRBV7-2 many . TRBJ2-1
TGTGCCAGCAGCTTAGGGAGGGACAGTGACTACGAGCAGTACTTC CASSLGRDSDYEQYF TRBV7-9 many . TRBJ2-7
TGTGCCGCAGGGACGGACACAGATACGCAGTATTTT CAAGTDTDTQYF TRBV12-3/TRBV12-4 many . TRBJ2-3
TGTGCCAGCAGCACCCGATCGGGGACCGCAGAAAACACCGGGGAGCTGTTTTTT CASSTRSGTAENTGELFF TRBV7-9 many . TRBJ2-2
TGCGCCAGCAGACTTCCGGGACAGACGAACACTGAAGCTTTCTTT CASRLPGQTNTEAFF TRBV4-1 many TRBD1 TRBJ1-1
TGTGCCAGCAGCTTAGCACAGTACACAGATACGCAGTATTTT CASSLAQYTDTQYF TRBV7-9 many . TRBJ2-3
TGTGCCAGCAGTGCCCCCCTAGCGACCTCCTACAATGAGCAGTTCTTC CASSAPLATSYNEQFF TRBV12-3/TRBV12-4 few . TRBJ2-1
TGTGCCAGCAGCTTTATGCCCGCATCTAACTATGGCTACACCTTC CASSFMPASNYGYTF TRBV13 many . TRBJ1-2
TGTGCCAGCAGTTTATCGGGACAGGGGGGCAATCAGCCCCAGCATTTT CASSLSGQGGNQPQHF TRBV27 many TRBD1 TRBJ1-5
TGCGCCAGCAGCCAAGTCGCATTTTCGGAGACCCAGTACTTC CASSQVAFSETQYF TRBV4-1 many . TRBJ2-5
TGTGCCAGCAGGCGGACAGGGGGCACAGATACGCAGTATTTT CASRRTGGTDTQYF TRBV27 many TRBD1 TRBJ2-3
TGTGCCAGCAGAACCCCTAGCGGGAGGTCCAATGAGCAGTTCTTC CASRTPSGRSNEQFF TRBV7-9 many TRBD2 TRBJ2-1
TGCGCCAGCAGTGAGTGGGATGGGGCTGAAGCTTTCTTT CASSEWDGAEAFF TRBV10-2 many . TRBJ1-1
TGCGCCAGCAGCCCCCACGGGGGCCAAGAGACCCAGTACTTC CASSPHGGQETQYF TRBV5-1 . . TRBJ2-5
TGTGCCTCCTCTTTGGGAGGGTTTGGGACCCAGTACTTC CASSLGGFGTQYF TRBV19 few TRBD2 TRBJ2-5
TGTGCCAGCAGTTTAAGAACTAGCGGATCAGGTGAGCAGTTCTTC CASSLRTSGSGEQFF TRBV27 many TRBD2 TRBJ2-1
TGTGCCAGCAGTGTAGGGGGGAGGGCGAGTGAGCAGTTCTTC CASSVGGRASEQFF TRBV2 many . TRBJ2-1
TGTGCCAGCAGCGTAGTAGGGGAGTCTGAAGCTTTCTTT CASSVVGESEAFF TRBV9 few . TRBJ1-1
TGTGCCAGCAGACAGGGGTGGGAGGCCCCCGGTCAGCCCCAGCATTTT CASRQGWEAPGQPQHF TRBV6-1 many TRBD1 TRBJ1-5
TGTGCCAGCAGTGCTGGGGGGTTCGCCGGGGAGCTGTTTTTT CASSAGGFAGELFF TRBV25-1 . . TRBJ2-2